The sample holds many counts of the clone carrying this T cell receptor beta chain. TCRdb itself ran the 5' RACE reads through MiXCR, one entry per CDR3 protein. The sample includes 200,000 to 300,000 distinct CDR3 sequences, about 3.5% of them seen just once. The sample belongs to a study of T cells after yellow fever vaccination. The CDR3 is made up of 12 amino acids. The V and J ends lost 1 base and 10 bases respectively, with 10 bases between them. The chain links TRBV12-3 or TRBV12-4 to TRBJ1-2; D call uncertain. The receptor comes from a man aged 18 to 29 who received the YFV17D yellow fever vaccine. The sample here was PBMCs, taken 15 days after the yellow fever booster vaccination. The CDR3: CASSLGGNPYTF. CDR3 DNA: TGTGCCAGCAGTTTAGGAGGTAACCCCTACACCTTC.